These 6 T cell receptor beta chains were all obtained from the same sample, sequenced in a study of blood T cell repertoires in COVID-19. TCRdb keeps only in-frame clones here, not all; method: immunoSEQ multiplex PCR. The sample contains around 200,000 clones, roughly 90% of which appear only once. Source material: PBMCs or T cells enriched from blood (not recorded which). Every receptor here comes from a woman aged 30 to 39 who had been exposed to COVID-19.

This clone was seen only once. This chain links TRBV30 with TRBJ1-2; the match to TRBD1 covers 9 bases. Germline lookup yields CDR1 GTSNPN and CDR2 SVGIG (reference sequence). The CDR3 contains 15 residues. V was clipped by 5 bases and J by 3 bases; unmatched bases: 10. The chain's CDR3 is CAWDNRGLEYYGYTF. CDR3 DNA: TGTGCCTGGGACAACAGGGGGCTCGAATACTATGGCTACACCTTC.

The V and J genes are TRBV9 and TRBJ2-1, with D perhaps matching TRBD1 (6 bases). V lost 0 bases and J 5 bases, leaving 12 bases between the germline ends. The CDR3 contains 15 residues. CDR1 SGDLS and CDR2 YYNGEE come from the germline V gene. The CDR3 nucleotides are TGTGCCAGCAGCGTAGACAGGGCCCATGACAATGAGCAGTTCTTC. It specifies CASSVDRAHDNEQFF.

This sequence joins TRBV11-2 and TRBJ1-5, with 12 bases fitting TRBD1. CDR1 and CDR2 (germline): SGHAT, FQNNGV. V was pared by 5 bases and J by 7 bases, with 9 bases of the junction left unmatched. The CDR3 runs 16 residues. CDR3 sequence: CASSTGTGGAWQPQHF. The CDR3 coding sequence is TGTGCCAGCAGCACCGGGACAGGGGGCGCGTGGCAGCCCCAGCATTTT.

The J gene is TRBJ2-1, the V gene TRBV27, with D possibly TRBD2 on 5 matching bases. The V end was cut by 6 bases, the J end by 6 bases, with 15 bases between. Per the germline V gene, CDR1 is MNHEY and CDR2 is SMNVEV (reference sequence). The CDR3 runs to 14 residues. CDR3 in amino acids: CASSLNGLLNEQFF. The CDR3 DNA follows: TGTGCCAGCAGCTTGAATGGACTCCTCAATGAGCAGTTCTTC.

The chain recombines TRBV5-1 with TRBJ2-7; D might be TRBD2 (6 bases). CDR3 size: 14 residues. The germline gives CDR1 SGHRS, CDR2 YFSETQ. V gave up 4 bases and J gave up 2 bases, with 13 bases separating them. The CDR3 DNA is TGCGCCAGCAGCCCATCGTGGACTACCTACGAGCAGTACTTC. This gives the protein CASSPSWTTYEQYF.

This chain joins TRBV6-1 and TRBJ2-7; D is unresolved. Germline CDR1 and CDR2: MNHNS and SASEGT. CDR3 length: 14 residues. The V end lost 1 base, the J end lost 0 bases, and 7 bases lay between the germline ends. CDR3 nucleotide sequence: TGTGCCAGCAGTGAAGGTCCAATCTCCTACGAGCAGTACTTC. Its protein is CASSEGPISYEQYF.